This T cell receptor (beta chain) was recorded in a study of tumor-infiltrating lymphocytes in primary liver carcinoma. The overall study: The five patients, who were men and women, ranged in age from 30 to 69 years. Overall study results and limits: Tumor top-250-clone fractions significantly exceeded those of blood (p = 0.039).

A note on this clonotype: Its antigen is currently unknown. Relative to the germline gene, one junction end is altered; a read error may explain this.

The input was 450 to 500 ng total RNA; TCR beta cDNA was made from it with a constant-region primer. Three nested multiplex PCR rounds of slightly modified ARM-PCR generated TCR beta libraries. Researchers ran the first two PCR rounds for approximately 10 cycles each with TRBV1-TRBV30 forward primers and a C-beta reverse primer. TCRdb analysed the multiplex PCR reads with MiXCR anew, one entry per CDR3 protein. The profile shows 300,000 to 400,000 distinct CDR3 sequences, about 61% of them singletons. Unsorted whole blood supplied the RNA, and germline DNA was extracted too. At sampling, these chronic HBV carriers had received no treatment. The CDR3 consists of 15 residues. Per germline, CDR1 SGHAT and CDR2 FQNNGV.

The chain uses TRBV11-2 and TRBJ2-5; a possible D gene is TRBD2 (5 bases). Sequenced: peripheral blood. The source of this sequence is a man aged 35 to 55 with primary liver carcinoma and hepatitis B virus infection. As DNA, the CDR3 is TGTGCGAGCAGCTTCCATAACGGGCCCGGGGAGACCCGGTACTTC. It encodes CASSFHNGPGETRYF.